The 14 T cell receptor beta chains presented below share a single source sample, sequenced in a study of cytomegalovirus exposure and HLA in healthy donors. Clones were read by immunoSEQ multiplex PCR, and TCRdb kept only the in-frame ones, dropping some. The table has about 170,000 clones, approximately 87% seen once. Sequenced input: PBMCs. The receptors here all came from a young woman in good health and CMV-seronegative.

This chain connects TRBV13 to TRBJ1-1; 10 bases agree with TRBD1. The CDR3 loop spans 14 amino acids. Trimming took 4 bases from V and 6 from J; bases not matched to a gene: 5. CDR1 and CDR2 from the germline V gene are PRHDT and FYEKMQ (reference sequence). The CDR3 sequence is CASSSDRGPAEAFF. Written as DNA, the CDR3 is TGTGCCAGCAGCTCCGACAGGGGGCCCGCTGAAGCTTTCTTT.

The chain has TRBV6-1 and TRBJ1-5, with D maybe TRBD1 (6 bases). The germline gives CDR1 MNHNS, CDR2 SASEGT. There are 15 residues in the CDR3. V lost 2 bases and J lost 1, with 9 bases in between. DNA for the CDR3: TGTGCCAGCAGTGAATTGACAGGAAGCAATCAGCCCCAGCATTTT. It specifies CASSELTGSNQPQHF.

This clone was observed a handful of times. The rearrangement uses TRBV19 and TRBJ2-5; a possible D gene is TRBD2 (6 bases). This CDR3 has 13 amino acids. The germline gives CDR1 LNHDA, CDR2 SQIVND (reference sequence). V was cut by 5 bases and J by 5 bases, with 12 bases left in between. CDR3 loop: CASSLGGGETQYF. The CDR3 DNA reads TGTGCCAGTAGTCTGGGTGGGGGGGAGACCCAGTACTTC.

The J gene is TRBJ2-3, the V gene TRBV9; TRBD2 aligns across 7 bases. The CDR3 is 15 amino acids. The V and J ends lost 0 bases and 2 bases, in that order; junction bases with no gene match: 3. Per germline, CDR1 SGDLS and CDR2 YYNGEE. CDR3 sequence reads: CASSVEAGVTDTQYF. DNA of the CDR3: TGTGCCAGCAGCGTAGAGGCGGGGGTCACAGATACGCAGTATTTT.

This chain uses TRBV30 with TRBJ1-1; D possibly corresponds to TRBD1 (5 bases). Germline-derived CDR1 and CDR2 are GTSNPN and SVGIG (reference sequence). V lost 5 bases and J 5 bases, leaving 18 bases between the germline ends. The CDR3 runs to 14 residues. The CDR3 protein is CAWDRGGLRTEAFF. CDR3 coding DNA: TGTGCCTGGGACAGAGGTGGATTGAGGACTGAAGCTTTCTTT.

The CDR3, as DNA: TGTGCCAGCAGCAGACCTTCAGGGCCGAGCTCCTACGAGCAGTACTTC. This translates into CASSRPSGPSSYEQYF. This chain uses TRBV2 with TRBJ2-7; weak D call: TRBD1 (5 bases). Germline-derived CDR1 and CDR2 are SNHLY and FYNNEI. The V and J ends lost 6 bases and 0 bases respectively, with 18 bases between them. The CDR3 sequence is 16 residues long. Full variable domain (missing parts from reference TRBV2 and TRBJ2-7): EPEVTQTPSHQVTQMGQEVILRCVPISNHLYFYWYRQILGQKVEFLVSFYNNEISEKSEIFDDQFSVERPDGSNFTLKIRSTKLEDSAMYFCASSRPSGPSSYEQYFGPGTRLTVT.

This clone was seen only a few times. The CDR3 region has the DNA TGCGCCAGCAGCCTAGGACAGAATAATTCACCCCTCCACTTT. It yields the protein CASSLGQNNSPLHF. J is TRBJ1-6 and V is TRBV5-1, with D possibly being TRBD1 (6 bases). Germline V gives CDR1 SGHRS, CDR2 YFSETQ. The CDR3 runs 14 residues. Between the trimmed V and J ends, which lost 4 bases and 5 bases, there was a span of 10 bases.

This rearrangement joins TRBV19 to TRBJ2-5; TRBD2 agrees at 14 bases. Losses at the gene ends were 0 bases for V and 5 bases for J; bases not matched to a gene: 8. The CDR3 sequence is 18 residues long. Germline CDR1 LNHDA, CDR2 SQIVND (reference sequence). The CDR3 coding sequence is TGTGCCAGTAGTATAGACGGACTAGCGGGGGGCCTCCGGGAGACCCAGTACTTC. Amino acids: CASSIDGLAGGLRETQYF. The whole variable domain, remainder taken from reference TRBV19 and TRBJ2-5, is DGGITQSPKYLFRKEGQNVTLSCEQNLNHDAMYWYRQDPGQGLRLIYYSQIVNDFQKGDIAEGYSVSREKKESFPLTVTSAQKNPTAFYLCASSIDGLAGGLRETQYFGPGTRLLVL.

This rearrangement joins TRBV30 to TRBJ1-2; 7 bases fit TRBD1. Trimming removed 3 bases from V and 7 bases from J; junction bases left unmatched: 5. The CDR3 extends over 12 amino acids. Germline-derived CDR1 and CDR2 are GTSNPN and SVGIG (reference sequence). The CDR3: CAWRPPGGGYTF. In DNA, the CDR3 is TGTGCCTGGAGACCCCCAGGGGGTGGCTACACCTTC. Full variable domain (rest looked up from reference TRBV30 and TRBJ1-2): SQTIHQWPATLVQPVGSPLSLECTVEGTSNPNLYWYRQAAGRGLQLLFYSVGIGQISSEVPQNLSASRPQDRQFILSSKKLLLSDSGFYLCAWRPPGGGYTFGSGTRLTVV.

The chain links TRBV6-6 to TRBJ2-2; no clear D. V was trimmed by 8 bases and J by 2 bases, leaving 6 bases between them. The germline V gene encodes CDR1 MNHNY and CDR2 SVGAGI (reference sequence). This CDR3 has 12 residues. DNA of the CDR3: TGTGCCAGCGGGCCCAACACCGGGGAGCTGTTTTTT. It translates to CASGPNTGELFF.

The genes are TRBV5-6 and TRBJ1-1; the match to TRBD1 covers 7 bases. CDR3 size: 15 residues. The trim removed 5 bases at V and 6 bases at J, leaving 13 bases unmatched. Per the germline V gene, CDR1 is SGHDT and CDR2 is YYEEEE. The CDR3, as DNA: TGTGCCAGCAGTACGGGGGCAGACAGGGTCGCTGAAGCTTTCTTT. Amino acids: CASSTGADRVAEAFF.

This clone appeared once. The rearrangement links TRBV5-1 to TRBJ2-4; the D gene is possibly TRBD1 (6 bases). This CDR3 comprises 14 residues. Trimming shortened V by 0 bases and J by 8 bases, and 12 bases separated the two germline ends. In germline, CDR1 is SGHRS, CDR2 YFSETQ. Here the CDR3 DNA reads TGCGCCAGCAGCTTGGGGGGGCAAGATGACATTCAGTACTTC. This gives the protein CASSLGGQDDIQYF.

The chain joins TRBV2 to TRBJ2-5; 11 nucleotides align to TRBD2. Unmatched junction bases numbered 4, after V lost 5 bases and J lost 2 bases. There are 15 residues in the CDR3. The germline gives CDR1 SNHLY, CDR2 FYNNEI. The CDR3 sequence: CASSQTSGAQETQYF. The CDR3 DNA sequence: TGTGCCAGCAGTCAGACTAGCGGGGCGCAAGAGACCCAGTACTTC.

In nucleotides, the CDR3 is TGTGCCAGCAGTGAAGGTGGGGGCGGAGATGGCTACACCTTC. Translated: CASSEGGGGDGYTF. The chain carries TRBV6-1 and TRBJ1-2; weak D call: TRBD1 (6 bases). This CDR3 is 14 amino acids long. V shed 1 base and J shed 6 bases, with 12 bases lying between them. CDR1 is MNHNS and CDR2 is SASEGT in the germline V gene.